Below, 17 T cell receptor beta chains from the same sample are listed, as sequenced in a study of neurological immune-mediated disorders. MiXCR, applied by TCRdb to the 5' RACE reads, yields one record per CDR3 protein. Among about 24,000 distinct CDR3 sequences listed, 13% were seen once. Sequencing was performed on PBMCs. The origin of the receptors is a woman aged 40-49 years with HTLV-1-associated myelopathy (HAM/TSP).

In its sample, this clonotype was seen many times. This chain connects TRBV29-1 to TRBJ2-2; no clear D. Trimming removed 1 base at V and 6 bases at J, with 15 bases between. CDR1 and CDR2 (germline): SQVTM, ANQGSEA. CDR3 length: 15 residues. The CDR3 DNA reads TGCAGCGTTGAAGGTGGCAGCCGAGGCCCCGGGGAGCTGTTTTTT. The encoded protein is CSVEGGSRGPGELFF.

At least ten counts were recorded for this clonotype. CDR3 in amino acids: CASSQGQGIHEQFF. In DNA form, the CDR3 reads TGCGCCAGCAGCCAGGGACAGGGTATCCATGAGCAGTTCTTC. V and J are TRBV5-1 and TRBJ2-1; 9 bases match TRBD1. The CDR3 runs 14 residues. Losses at the gene ends were 4 bases for V and 8 bases for J; bases not matched to a gene: 7. Germline lookup yields CDR1 SGHRS and CDR2 YFSETQ.

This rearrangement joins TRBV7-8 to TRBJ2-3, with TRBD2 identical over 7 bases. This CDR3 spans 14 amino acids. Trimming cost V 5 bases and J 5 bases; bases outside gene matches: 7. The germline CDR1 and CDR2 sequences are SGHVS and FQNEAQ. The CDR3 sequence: CASSRSSGQDTQYF. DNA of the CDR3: TGTGCCAGCAGCCGGTCTAGCGGCCAAGATACGCAGTATTTT.

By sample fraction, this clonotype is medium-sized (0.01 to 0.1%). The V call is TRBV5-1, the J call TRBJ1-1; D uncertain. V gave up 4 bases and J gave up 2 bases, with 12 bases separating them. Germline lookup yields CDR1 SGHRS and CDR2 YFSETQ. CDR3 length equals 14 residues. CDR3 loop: CASSLEPPNTEAFF. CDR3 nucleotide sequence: TGCGCCAGCAGCCTTGAACCACCCAACACTGAAGCTTTCTTT. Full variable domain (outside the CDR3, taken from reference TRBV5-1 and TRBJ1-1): KAGVTQTPRYLIKTRGQQVTLSCSPISGHRSVSWYQQTPGQGLQFLFEYFSETQRNKGNFPGRFSGRQFSNSRSEMNVSTLELGDSALYLCASSLEPPNTEAFFGQGTRLTVV.

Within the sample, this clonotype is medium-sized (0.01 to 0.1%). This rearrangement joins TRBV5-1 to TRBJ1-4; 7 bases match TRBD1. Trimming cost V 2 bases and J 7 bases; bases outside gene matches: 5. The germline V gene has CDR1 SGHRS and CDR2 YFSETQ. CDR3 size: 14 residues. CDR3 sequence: CASSLGGQGEKLFF. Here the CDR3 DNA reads TGCGCCAGCAGCTTAGGGGGCCAGGGTGAAAAACTGTTTTTT.

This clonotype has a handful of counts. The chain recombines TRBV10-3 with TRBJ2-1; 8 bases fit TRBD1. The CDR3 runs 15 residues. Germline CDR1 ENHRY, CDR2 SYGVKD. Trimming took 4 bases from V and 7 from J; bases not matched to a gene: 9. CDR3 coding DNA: TGTGCCATCAGTGCTTCAGGGGGCGCGGGGAATGAGCAGTTCTTC. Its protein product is CAISASGGAGNEQFF.

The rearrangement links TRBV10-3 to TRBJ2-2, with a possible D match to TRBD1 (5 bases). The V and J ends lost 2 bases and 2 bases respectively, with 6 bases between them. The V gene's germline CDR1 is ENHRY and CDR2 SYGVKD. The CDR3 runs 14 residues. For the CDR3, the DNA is TGTGCCATCAGTGAGGGACAAAACACCGGGGAGCTGTTTTTT. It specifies CAISEGQNTGELFF.

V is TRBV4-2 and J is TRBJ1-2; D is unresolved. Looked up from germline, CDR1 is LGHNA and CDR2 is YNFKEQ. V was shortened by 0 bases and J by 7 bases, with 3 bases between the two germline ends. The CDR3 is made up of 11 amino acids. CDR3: CASSQDSGYTF. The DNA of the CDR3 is TGTGCCAGCAGCCAAGATTCTGGCTACACCTTC.

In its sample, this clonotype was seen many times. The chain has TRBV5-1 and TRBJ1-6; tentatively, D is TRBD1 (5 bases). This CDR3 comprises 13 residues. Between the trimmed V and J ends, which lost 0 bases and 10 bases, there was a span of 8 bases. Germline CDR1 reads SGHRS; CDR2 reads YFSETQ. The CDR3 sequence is CASSLVGRSPLHF. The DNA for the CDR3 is TGCGCCAGCAGCTTGGTGGGGCGATCACCCCTCCACTTT.

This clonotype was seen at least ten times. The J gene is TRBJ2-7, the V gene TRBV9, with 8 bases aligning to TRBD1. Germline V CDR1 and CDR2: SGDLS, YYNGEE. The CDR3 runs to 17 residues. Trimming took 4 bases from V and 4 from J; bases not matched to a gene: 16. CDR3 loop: CASSPDPFGQGRYEQYF. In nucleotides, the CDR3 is TGTGCCAGCAGCCCCGACCCCTTCGGACAGGGCAGATACGAGCAGTACTTC.

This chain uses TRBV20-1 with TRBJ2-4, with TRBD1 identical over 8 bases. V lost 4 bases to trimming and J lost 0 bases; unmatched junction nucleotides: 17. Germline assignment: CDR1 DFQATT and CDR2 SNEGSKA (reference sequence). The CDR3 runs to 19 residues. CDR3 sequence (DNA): TGCAGTGCTACAAAGAGACAGGGGACTGGGAGGCAAGCCAAAAACATTCAGTACTTC. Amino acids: CSATKRQGTGRQAKNIQYF.

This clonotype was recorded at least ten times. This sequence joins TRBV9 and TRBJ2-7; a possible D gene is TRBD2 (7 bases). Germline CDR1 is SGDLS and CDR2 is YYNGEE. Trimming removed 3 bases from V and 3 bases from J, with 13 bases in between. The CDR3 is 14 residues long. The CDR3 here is CASSGGGDLYEQYF. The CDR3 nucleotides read TGTGCCAGCAGCGGAGGGGGGGACCTCTACGAGCAGTACTTC.

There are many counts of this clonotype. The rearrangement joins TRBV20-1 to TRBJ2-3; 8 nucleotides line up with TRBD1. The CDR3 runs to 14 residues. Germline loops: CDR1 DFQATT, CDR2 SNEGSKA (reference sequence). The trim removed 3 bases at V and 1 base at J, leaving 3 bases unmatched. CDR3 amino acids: CSARTGDGTDTQYF. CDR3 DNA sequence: TGCAGTGCTAGGACAGGGGACGGCACAGATACGCAGTATTTT.

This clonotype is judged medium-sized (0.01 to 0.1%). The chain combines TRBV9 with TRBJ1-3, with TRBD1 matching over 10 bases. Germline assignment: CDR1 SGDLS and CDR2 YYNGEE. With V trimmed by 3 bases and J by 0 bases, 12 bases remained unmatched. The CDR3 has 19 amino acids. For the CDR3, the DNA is TGTGCCAGCAGCGGAAGGGACAGGGGCAGAGTCCTCTCTGGAAACACCATATATTTT. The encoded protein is CASSGRDRGRVLSGNTIYF.

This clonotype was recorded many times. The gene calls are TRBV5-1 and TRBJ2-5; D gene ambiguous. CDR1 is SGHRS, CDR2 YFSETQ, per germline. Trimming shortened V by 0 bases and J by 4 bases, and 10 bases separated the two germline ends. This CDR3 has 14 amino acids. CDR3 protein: CASSLGRTVETQYF. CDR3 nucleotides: TGCGCCAGCAGCTTGGGTCGGACGGTAGAGACCCAGTACTTC.

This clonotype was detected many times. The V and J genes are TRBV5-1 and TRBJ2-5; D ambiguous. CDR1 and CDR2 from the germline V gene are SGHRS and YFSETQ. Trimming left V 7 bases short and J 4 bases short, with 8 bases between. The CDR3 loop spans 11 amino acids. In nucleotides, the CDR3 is TGCGCCAGCGGCGACCTAGAGACCCAGTACTTC. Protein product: CASGDLETQYF.

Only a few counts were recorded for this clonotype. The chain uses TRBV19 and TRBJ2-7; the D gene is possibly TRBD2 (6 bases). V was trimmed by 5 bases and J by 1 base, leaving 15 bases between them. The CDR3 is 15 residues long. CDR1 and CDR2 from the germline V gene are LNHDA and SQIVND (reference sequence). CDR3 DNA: TGTGCCAGTAGTCTCCACCCGGAGGGGTCCTACGAGCAGTACTTC. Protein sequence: CASSLHPEGSYEQYF.